The 5 T cell receptor beta chains below come from one sample, sequenced in a study of CD8+ T cells in alopecia areata. cDNA prepared by RNA extraction and subsequent reverse transcription served as the template for sequencing. Only in-frame clones appear in the TCRdb table, and some are missing; sequencing was by immunoSEQ multiplex PCR. The table lists over 150,000 clones, 55% to 75% of them singletons. Noted treatment: oral pan-JAK inhibitor, 5-10 mg twice daily. The sequences come from CD4+ T cells sorted from blood, collected at week 24, from a patient treated with tofacitinib. The receptors come from a human donor with alopecia areata.

As for this clone: Distinct nucleotide sequences in the sample also encode this CDR3. This chain joins TRBV15 and TRBJ2-5, with 11 bases aligning to TRBD2. V gave up 1 base and J gave up 2 bases; unmatched junction bases: 3. The CDR3 length is 16 residues. Germline CDR1 is LNHNV and CDR2 is YYDKDF (reference sequence). The CDR3 DNA reads TGTGCCACCAGCAGAGTGGCTAGCGGGGGGCAAGAGACCCAGTACTTC. This translates into CATSRVASGGQETQYF.

This clone was counted only a few times. The rearrangement links TRBV7-9 to TRBJ1-4, with D possibly being TRBD1 (5 bases). Germline lookup yields CDR1 SEHNR and CDR2 FQNEAQ (reference sequence). The V and J ends lost 0 bases and 3 bases respectively, with 11 bases between them. This CDR3 has 16 residues. CDR3 in amino acids: CASSLASPGSNEKLFF. CDR3 in DNA: TGTGCCAGCAGCTTAGCGAGCCCAGGGTCTAATGAAAAACTGTTTTTT.

The chain links TRBV29-1 to TRBJ1-5, with D maybe TRBD1 (5 bases). The CDR3 covers 13 residues. The germline gives CDR1 SQVTM, CDR2 ANQGSEA. Deletions cut 4 bases from V and 4 bases from J, with 11 bases between. The CDR3 DNA sequence: TGCAGCGTTGTAACACGGGGGAATCAGCCCCAGCATTTT. This gives the protein CSVVTRGNQPQHF.

This chain links TRBV27 with TRBJ1-5, with 7 bases that match TRBD1. The CDR3 covers 14 residues. The V gene end was trimmed by 5 bases and the J gene end by 1 base; junction bases not matched to a gene: 2. CDR1 is MNHEY, CDR2 SMNVEV, per germline (reference sequence). DNA of the CDR3: TGTGCCAGCAGTAGACAGGGAAGCAATCAGCCCCAGCATTTT. The encoded protein is CASSRQGSNQPQHF.

This clone appeared a few times. The chain couples TRBV7-3 to TRBJ2-3, with unresolved D. Between the trimmed V and J ends, which lost 2 bases and 4 bases, there was a span of 4 bases. The length of the CDR3 is 12 residues. Per the germline V gene, CDR1 is SGHTA and CDR2 is FQGTGA. The CDR3 bases are TGTGCCAGCAGCTTAGGCGCAGATACGCAGTATTTT. Its translation: CASSLGADTQYF. The complete variable domain, with remaining parts taken from reference TRBV7-3 and TRBJ2-3, reads GAGVSQTPSNKVTEKGKYVELRCDPISGHTALYWYRQSLGQGPEFLIYFQGTGAADDSGLPNDRFFAVRPEGSVSTLKIQRTERGDSAVYLCASSLGADTQYFGPGTRLTVL.